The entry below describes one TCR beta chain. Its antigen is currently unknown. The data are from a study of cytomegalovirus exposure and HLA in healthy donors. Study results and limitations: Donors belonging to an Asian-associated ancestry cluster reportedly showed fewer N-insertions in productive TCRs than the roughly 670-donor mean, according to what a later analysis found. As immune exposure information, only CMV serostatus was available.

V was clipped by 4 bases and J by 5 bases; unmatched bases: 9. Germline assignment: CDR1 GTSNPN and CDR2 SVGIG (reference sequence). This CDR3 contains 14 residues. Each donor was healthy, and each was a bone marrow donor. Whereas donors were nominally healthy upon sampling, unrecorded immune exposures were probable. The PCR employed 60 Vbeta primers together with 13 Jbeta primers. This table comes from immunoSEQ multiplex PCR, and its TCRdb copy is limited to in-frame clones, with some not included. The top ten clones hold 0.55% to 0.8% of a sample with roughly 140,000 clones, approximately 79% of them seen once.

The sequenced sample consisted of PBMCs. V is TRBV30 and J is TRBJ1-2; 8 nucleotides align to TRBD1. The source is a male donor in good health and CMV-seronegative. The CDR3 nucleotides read TGTGCCTGGACCCTGGAAAGGACAGGGTATGGCTACACCTTC. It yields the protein CAWTLERTGYGYTF.